The next 2 T cell receptor beta chains were all read from a single sample in a study of vaccination effects on CD4 cells after COVID-19. Using immunoSEQ multiplex PCR, the repertoire was profiled, and TCRdb retains in-frame clones only, with some absent. The sample shows about 31,000 clones, 55% to 70% of them seen only once. Ahead of sequencing, the ViraFEST assay grew antigen-specific CD4+ T cells using viral peptide pools. Having been cultured for less than 13 days, the cells underwent CD4+ T cell isolation. Participants each got two BNT162b2 or mRNA-1273 vaccine doses. The antigens for these receptors are not known. Here the sequenced sample was CD4+ T cells from PBMCs cultured with SARS-CoV-2 spike peptides, taken after COVID-19 vaccination. Every receptor here comes from a human donor who received a COVID-19 vaccine.

This sequence joins TRBV5-1 and TRBJ2-7, with 10 bases aligning to TRBD1. Germline V gene data show CDR1 as SGHRS and CDR2 as YFSETQ. The CDR3 is made up of 14 amino acids. V lost 0 bases to trimming and J lost 6 bases; unmatched junction nucleotides: 3. CDR3 in amino acids: CASSLGDRGPEQYF. The CDR3 nucleotides are TGCGCCAGCAGCTTGGGGGACAGGGGCCCCGAGCAGTACTTC.

The rearrangement joins TRBV7-8 to TRBJ1-5; perhaps TRBD1 as D (5 bases). This CDR3 spans 15 amino acids. Trimming removed 1 base from V and 9 bases from J, with 16 bases in between. The germline CDR1 and CDR2 sequences are SGHVS and FQNEAQ. This CDR3 is CASSLVGVGYGPQHF. CDR3 coding DNA: TGTGCCAGCAGCTTAGTGGGGGTGGGGTATGGGCCCCAGCATTTT. The entire variable domain, with the rest obtained from reference TRBV7-8 and TRBJ1-5, is as follows: GAGVSQSPRYKVAKRGQDVALRCDPISGHVSLFWYQQALGQGPEFLTYFQNEAQLDKSGLPSDRFFAERPEGSVSTLKIQRTQQEDSAVYLCASSLVGVGYGPQHFGDGTRLSIL.